The 6 T cell receptor beta chains below were found in one sample sequenced in a study of shared clonotypes between healthy human individuals. Profiled with immunoSEQ multiplex PCR; TCRdb holds only in-frame clones, not every one. The top ten hold about an eighth of the sample, which has about 480,000 clones, 60% to 80% seen once. What was sequenced was PBMCs. The receptors originated from a woman aged 40 to 49 in good health. Some clones in this sample may be carry-over from other donors' samples.

The chain employs TRBV7-8 and TRBJ2-7; D unclear. The CDR3 has 15 residues. Germline values: CDR1 SGHVS, CDR2 FQNEAQ. The V end was cut by 2 bases, the J end by 0 bases, with 11 bases between. This chain's CDR3 is CASSLPPGPSYEQYF. The CDR3, as DNA: TGTGCCAGCAGCTTACCTCCGGGCCCCTCCTACGAGCAGTACTTC. The full variable domain, with the rest looked up from reference TRBV7-8 and TRBJ2-7, is GAGVSQSPRYKVAKRGQDVALRCDPISGHVSLFWYQQALGQGPEFLTYFQNEAQLDKSGLPSDRFFAERPEGSVSTLKIQRTQQEDSAVYLCASSLPPGPSYEQYFGPGTRLTVT.

This clone was observed a handful of times. The chain has TRBV7-6 and TRBJ2-1, with TRBD2 identical over 7 bases. Germline V gives CDR1 SGHVS, CDR2 FNYEAQ. The CDR3 sequence is 15 residues long. V trimming: 5 bases; J trimming: 2 bases; junction bases outside the gene matches: 6. CDR3 nucleotides: TGTGCCAGCAGCCCACCAGCGGGGACCTACAATGAGCAGTTCTTC. Amino acid sequence: CASSPPAGTYNEQFF.

The CDR3 spells CASSAQGGPQETQYF. CDR3 coding DNA: TGTGCCAGCAGCGCGCAGGGGGGGCCACAAGAGACCCAGTACTTC. The chain carries TRBV7-2 and TRBJ2-5, with D perhaps matching TRBD1 or TRBD2 (7 bases each). This CDR3 is built from 15 residues. The germline CDR1 and CDR2 sequences are SGHTA and FQGNSA. The ends were cut back, 5 bases at V and 2 bases at J, with 15 bases in the middle.

This clone came up a few times. The V and J genes are TRBV16 and TRBJ1-2; TRBD1 matches at 9 bases. V gave up 3 bases and J gave up 8 bases; unmatched junction bases: 10. CDR3 size: 15 residues. Germline assignment: CDR1 KGHSY and CDR2 FQNENV. CDR3 coding DNA: TGTGCCAGCAGCCAGTTCGCGGGACAGGGTTCGGGCTACACCTTC. As protein: CASSQFAGQGSGYTF.

The chain couples TRBV21-1 to TRBJ2-2; the tabulated D call, TRBD2, remains unverified against the DNA. TRBV21-1 is a pseudogene. The CDR3 runs 20 residues. The CDR3 DNA reads as TGTGCCAGCACCTCCCCCCCACTAGCGGGAGGGCCTAGTAACACCGGGGAGCTGTTTTTT. It is translated as CASTSPPLAGGPSNTGELFF.

The V call is TRBV7-9, the J call TRBJ2-3, with 9 nucleotides matching TRBD1. This CDR3 comprises 14 residues. Germline loops: CDR1 SEHNR, CDR2 FQNEAQ (reference sequence). The junction had 4 bases not matched to a gene; V was cut back by 5 bases and J by 4 bases. CDR3 nucleotides: TGTGCCAGCAGCACCGACAGGGGGGCAGATACGCAGTATTTT. It translates to CASSTDRGADTQYF.